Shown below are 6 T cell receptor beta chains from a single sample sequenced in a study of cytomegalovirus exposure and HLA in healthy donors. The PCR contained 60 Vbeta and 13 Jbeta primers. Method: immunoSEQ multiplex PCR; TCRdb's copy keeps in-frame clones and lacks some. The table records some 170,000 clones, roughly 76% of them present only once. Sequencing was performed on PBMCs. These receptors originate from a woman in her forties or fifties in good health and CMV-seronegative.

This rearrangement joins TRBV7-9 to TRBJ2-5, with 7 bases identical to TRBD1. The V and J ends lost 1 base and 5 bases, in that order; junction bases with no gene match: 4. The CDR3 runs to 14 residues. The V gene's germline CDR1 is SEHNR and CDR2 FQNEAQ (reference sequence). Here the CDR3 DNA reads TGTGCCAGCAGCTTAGTAGGGGGCGAGGAGACCCAGTACTTC. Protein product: CASSLVGGEETQYF.

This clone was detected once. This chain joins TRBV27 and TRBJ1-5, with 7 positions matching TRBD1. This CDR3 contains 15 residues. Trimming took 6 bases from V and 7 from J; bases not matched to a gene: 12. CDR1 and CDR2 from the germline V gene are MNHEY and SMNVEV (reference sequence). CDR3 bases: TGTGCCAGCAGCCCTCCAGGGGGACCAGGGCAGCCCCAGCATTTT. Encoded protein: CASSPPGGPGQPQHF.

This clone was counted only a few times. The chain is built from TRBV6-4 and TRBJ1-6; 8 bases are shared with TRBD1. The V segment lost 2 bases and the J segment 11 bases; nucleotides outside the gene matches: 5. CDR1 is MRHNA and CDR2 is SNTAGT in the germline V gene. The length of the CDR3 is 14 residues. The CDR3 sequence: CASSDTNRGTPLHF. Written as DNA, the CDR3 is TGTGCCAGCAGTGACACGAACAGGGGGACACCCCTCCACTTT.

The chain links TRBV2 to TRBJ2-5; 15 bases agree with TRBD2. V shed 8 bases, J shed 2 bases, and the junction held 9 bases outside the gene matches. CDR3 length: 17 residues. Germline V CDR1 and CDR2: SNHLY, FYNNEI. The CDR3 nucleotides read TGTGCCAGCCGACGGACTAGCGGGGGGGTAGGGCAAGAGACCCAGTACTTC. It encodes CASRRTSGGVGQETQYF.

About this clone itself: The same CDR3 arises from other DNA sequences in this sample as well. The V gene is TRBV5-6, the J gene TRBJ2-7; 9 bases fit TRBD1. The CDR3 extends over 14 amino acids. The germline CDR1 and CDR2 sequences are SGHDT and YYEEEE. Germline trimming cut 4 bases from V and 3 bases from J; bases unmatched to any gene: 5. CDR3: CASSVGDRVYEQYF. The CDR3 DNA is TGTGCCAGCAGCGTTGGGGACAGGGTCTACGAGCAGTACTTC. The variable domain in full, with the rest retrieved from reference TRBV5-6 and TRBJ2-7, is DAGVTQSPTHLIKTRGQQVTLRCSPKSGHDTVSWYQQALGQGPQFIFQYYEEEERQRGNFPDRFSGHQFPNYSSELNVNALLLGDSALYLCASSVGDRVYEQYFGPGTRLTVT.

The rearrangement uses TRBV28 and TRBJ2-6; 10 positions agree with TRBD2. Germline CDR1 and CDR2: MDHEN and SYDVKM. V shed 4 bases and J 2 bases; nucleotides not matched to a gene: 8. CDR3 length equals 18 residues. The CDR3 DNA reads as TGTGCCAGCAGTTCCCCGAGCGGGAGGGCCACTGGGGCCAACGTCCTGACTTTC. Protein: CASSSPSGRATGANVLTF.